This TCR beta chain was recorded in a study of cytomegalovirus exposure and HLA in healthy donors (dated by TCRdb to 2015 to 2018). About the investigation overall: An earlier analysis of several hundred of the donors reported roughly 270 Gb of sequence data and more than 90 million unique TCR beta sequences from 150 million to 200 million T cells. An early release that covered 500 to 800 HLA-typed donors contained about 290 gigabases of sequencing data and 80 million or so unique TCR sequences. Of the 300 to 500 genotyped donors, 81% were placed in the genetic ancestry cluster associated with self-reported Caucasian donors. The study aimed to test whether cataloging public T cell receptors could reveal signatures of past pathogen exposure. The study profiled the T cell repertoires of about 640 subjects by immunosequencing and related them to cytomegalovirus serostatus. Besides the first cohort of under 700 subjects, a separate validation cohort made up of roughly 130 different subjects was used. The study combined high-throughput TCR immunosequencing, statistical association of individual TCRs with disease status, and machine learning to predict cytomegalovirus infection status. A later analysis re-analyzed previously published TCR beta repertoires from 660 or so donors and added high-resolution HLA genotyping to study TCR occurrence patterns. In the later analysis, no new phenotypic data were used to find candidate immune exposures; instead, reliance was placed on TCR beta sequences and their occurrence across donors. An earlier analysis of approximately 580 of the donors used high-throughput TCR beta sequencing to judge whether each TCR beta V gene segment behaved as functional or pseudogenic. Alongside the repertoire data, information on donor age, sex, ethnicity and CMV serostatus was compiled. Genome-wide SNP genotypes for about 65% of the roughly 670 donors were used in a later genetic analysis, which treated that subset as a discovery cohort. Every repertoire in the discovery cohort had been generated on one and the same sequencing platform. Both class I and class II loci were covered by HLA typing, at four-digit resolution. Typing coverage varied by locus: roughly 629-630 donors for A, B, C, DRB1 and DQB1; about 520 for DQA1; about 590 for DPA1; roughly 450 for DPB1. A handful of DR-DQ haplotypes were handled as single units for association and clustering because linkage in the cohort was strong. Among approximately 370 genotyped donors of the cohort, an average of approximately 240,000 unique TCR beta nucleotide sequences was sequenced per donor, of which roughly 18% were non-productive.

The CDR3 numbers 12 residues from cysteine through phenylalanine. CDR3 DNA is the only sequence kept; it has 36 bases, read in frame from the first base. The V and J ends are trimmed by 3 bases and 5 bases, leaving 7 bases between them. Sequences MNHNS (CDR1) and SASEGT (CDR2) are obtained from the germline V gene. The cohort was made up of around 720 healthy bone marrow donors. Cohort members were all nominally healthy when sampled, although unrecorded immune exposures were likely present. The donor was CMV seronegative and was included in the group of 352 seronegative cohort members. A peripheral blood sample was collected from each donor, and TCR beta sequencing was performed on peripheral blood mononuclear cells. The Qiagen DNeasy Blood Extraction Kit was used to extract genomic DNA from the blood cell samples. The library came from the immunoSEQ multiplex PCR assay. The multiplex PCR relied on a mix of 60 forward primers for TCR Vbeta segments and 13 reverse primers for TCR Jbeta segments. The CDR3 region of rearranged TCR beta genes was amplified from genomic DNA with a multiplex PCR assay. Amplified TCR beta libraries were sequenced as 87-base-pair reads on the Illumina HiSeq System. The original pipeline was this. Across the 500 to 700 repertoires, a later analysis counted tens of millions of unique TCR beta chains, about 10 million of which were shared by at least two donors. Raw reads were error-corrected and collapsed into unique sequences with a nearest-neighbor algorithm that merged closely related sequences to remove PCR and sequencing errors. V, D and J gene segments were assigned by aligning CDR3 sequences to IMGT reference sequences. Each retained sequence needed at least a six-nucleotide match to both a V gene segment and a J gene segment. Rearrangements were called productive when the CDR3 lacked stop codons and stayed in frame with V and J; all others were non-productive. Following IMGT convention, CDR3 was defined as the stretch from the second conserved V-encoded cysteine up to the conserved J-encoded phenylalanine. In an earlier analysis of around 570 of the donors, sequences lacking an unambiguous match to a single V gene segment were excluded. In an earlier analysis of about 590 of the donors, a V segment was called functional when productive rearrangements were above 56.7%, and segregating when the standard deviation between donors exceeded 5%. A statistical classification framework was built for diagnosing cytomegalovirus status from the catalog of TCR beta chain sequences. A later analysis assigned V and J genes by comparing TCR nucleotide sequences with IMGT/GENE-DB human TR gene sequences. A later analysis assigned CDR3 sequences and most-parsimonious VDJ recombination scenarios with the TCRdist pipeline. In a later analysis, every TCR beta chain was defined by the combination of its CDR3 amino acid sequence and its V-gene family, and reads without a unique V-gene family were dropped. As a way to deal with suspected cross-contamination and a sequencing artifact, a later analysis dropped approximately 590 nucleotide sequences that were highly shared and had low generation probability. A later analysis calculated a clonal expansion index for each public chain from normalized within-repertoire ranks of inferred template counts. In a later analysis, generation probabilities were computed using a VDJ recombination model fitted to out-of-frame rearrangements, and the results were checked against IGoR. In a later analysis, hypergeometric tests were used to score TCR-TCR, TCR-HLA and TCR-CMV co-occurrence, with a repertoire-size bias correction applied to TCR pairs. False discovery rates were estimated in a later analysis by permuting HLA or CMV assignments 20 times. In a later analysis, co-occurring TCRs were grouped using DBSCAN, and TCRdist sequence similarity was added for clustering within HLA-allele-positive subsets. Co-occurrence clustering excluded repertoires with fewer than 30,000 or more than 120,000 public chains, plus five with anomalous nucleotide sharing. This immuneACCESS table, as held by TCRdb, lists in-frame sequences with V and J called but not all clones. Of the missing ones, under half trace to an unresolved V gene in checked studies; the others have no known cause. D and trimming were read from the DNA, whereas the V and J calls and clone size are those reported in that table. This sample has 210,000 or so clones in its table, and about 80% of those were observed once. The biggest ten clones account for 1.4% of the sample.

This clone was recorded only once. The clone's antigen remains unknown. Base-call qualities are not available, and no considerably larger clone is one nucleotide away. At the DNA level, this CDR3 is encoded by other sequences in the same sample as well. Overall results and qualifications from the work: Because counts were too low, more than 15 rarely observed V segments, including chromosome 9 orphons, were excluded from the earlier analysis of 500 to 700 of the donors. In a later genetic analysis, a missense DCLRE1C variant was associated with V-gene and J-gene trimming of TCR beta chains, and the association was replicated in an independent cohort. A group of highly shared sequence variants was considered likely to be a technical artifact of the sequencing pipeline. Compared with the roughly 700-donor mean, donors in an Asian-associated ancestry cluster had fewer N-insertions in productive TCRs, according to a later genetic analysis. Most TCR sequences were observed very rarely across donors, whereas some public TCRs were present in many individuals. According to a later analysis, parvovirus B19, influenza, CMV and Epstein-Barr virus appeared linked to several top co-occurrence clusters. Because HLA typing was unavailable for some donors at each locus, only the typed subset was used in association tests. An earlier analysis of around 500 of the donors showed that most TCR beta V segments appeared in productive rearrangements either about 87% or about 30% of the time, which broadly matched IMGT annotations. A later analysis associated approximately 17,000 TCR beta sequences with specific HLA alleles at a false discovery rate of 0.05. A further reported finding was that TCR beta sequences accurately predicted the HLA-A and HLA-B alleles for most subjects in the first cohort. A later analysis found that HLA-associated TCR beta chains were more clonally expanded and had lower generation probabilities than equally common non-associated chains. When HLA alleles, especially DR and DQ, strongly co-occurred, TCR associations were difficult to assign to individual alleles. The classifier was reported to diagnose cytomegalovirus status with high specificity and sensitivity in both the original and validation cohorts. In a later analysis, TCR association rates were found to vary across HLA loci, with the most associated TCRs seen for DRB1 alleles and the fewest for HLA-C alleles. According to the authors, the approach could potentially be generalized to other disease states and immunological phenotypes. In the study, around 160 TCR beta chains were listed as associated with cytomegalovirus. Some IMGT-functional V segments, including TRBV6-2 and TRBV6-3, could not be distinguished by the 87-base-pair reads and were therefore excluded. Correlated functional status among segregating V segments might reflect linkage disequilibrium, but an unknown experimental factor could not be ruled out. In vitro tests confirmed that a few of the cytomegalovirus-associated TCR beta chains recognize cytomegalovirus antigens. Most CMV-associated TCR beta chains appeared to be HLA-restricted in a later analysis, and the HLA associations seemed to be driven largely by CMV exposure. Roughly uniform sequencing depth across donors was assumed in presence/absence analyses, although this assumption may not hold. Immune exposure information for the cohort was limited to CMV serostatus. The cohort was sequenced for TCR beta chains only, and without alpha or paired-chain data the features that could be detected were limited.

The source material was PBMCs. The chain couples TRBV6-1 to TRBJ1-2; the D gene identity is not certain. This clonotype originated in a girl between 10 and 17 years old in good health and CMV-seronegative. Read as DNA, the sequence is TGTGCCAGCAGTGAGTCAGGATATGGCTACACCTTC. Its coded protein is CASSESGYGYTF.